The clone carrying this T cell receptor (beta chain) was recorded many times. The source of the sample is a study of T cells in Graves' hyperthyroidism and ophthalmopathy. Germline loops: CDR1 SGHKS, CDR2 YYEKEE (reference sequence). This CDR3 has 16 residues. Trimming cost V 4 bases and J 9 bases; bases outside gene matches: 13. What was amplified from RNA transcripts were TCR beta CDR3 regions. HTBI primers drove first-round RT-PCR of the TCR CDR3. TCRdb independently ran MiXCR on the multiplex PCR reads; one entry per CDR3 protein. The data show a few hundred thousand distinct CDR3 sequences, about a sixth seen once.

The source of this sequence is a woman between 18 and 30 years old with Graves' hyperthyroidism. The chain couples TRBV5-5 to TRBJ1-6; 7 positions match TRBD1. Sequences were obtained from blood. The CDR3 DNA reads TGTGCCAGCAGCGCTCTACCCCAGGGGGTTAGTTCACCCCTCCACTTT. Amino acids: CASSALPQGVSSPLHF.